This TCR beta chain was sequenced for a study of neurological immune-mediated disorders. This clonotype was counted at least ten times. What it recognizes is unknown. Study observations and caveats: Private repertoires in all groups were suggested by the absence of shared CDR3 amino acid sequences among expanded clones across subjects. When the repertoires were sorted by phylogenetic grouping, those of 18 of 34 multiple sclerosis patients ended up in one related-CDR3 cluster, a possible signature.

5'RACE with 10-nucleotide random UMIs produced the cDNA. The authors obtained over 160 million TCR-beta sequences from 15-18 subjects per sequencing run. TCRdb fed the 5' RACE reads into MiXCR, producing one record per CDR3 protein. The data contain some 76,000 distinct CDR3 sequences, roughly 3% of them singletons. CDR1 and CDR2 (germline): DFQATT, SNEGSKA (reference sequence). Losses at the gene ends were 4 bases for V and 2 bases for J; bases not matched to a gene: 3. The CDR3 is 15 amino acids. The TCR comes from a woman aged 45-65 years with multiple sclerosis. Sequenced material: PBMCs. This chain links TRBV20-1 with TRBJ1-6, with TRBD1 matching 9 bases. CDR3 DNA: TGCAGTGCTACCGACAGGGGGACCTATAATTCACCCCTCCACTTT. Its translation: CSATDRGTYNSPLHF.